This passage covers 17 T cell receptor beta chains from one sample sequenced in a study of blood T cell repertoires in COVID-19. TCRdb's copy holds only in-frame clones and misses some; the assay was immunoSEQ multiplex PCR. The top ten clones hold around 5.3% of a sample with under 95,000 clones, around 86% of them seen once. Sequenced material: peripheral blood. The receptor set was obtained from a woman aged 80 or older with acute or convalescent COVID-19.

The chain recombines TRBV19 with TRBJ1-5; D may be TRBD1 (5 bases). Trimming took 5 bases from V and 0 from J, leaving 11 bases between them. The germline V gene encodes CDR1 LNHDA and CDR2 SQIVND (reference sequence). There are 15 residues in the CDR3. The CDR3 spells CASSSRQSSNQPQHF. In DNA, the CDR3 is TGTGCCAGTAGTTCCCGACAGAGTAGCAATCAGCCCCAGCATTTT.

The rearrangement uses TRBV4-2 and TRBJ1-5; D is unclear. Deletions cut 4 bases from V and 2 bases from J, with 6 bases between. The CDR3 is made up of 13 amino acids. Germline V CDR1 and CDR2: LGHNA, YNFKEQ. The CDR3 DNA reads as TGTGCCAGCAGCCTCTCGGGCAATCAGCCCCAGCATTTT. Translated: CASSLSGNQPQHF.

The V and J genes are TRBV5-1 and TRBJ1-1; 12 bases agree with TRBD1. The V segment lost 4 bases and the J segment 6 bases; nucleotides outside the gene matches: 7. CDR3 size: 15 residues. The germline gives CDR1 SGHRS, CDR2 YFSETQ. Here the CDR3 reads CASSDRDRGPPEAFF. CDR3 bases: TGCGCCAGCAGCGACCGGGACAGGGGGCCCCCTGAAGCTTTCTTT.

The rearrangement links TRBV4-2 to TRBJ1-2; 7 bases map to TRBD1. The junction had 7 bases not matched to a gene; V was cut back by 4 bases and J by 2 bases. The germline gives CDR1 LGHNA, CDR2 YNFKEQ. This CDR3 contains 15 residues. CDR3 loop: CASSRTGTDNYGYTF. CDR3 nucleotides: TGTGCCAGCAGCCGCACCGGGACAGACAACTATGGCTACACCTTC.

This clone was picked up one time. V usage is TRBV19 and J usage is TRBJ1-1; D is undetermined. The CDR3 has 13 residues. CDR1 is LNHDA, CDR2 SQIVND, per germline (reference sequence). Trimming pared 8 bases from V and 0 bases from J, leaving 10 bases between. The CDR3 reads CASGRTMNTEAFF. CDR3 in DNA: TGTGCCAGTGGCAGAACCATGAACACTGAAGCTTTCTTT.

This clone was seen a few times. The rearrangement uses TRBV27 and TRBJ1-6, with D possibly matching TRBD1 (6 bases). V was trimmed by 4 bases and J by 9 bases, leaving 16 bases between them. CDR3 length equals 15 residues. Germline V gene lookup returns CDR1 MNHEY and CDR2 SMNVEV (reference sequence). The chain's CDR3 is CASSSYRDTGSPLHF. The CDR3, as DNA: TGTGCCAGCAGTTCCTACAGGGACACGGGTTCACCCCTCCACTTT.

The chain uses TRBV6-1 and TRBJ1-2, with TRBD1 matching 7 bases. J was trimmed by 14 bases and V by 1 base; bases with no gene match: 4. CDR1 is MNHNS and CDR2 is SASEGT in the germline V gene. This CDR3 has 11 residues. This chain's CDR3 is CASSEGDSLTF. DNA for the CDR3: TGTGCCAGCAGTGAAGGGGACAGCCTAACCTTC.

CDR3 loop: CASSLPPSASYEQYF. Here the CDR3 DNA reads TGTGCCAGCAGCCTACCTCCGTCTGCCTCCTACGAGCAGTACTTC. This chain joins TRBV27 and TRBJ2-7; D gene uncertain. The V gene lost 6 bases and the J gene lost 0 bases, with 15 bases spanning the gap. Germline V CDR1 and CDR2: MNHEY, SMNVEV (reference sequence). CDR3 length: 15 amino acids.

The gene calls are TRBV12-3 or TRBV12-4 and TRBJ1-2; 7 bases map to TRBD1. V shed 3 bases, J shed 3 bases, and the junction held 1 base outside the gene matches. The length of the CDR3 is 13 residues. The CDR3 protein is CASSFQGDYGYTF. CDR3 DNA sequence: TGTGCCAGCAGTTTCCAGGGGGACTATGGCTACACCTTC.

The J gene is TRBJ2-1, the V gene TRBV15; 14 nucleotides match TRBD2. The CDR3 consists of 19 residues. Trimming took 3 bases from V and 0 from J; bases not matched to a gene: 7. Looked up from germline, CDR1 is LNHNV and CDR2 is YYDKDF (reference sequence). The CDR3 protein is CATSSTGLAGVSSYNEQFF. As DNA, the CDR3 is TGTGCCACCAGCAGTACGGGACTAGCGGGAGTGAGCTCCTACAATGAGCAGTTCTTC.

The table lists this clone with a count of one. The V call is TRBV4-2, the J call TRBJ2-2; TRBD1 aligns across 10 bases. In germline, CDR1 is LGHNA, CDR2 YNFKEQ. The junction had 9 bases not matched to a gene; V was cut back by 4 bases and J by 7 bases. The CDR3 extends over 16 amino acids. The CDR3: CASSLQTGGAGGELFF. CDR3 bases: TGTGCCAGCAGCCTCCAGACAGGGGGCGCCGGCGGGGAGCTGTTTTTT.

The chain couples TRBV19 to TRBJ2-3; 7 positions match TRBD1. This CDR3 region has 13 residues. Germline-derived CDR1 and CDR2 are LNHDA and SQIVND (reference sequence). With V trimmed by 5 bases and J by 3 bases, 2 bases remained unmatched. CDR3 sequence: CASSRGQTDTQYF. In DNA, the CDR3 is TGTGCCAGTAGTCGGGGACAGACAGATACGCAGTATTTT.

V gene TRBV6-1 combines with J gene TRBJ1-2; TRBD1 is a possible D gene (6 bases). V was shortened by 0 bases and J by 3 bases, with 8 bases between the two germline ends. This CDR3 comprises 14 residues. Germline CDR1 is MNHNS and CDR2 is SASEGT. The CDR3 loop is CASSEADSYYGYTF. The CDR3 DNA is TGTGCCAGCAGTGAAGCGGACAGCTACTATGGCTACACCTTC.

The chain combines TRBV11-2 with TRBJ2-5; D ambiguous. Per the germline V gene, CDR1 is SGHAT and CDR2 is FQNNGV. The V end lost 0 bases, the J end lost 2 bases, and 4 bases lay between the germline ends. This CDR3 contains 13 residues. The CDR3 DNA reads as TGTGCCAGCAGCTTAGATGCGCAAGAGACCCAGTACTTC. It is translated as CASSLDAQETQYF.

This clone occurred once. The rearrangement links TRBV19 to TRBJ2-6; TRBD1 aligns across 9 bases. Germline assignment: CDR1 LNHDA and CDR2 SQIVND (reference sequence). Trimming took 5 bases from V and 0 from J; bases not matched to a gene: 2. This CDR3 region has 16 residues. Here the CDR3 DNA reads TGTGCCAGTAGTGACAGGGGGGCCTCTGGGGCCAACGTCCTGACTTTC. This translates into CASSDRGASGANVLTF.

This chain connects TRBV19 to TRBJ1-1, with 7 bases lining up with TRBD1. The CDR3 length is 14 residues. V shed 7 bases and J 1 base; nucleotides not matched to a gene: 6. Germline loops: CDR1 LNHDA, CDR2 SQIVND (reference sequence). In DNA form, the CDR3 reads TGTGCCAGTACATATGACAGGGCGAACACTGAAGCTTTCTTT. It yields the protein CASTYDRANTEAFF.

The CDR3 nucleotides are TGTGCCAGCAGCGGAGGGAGCTCCTACGAGCAGTACTTC. Its translation: CASSGGSSYEQYF. This rearrangement joins TRBV7-2 to TRBJ2-7, with D tentatively TRBD2 (6 bases). The ends were cut back, 5 bases at V and 0 bases at J, with 8 bases in the middle. The CDR3 runs 13 residues. Looked up from germline, CDR1 is SGHTA and CDR2 is FQGNSA. Full variable domain (missing parts from reference TRBV7-2 and TRBJ2-7): GAGVSQSPSNKVTEKGKDVELRCDPISGHTALYWYRQSLGQGLEFLIYFQGNSAPDKSGLPSDRFSAERTGGSVSTLTIQRTQQEDSAVYLCASSGGSSYEQYFGPGTRLTVT.